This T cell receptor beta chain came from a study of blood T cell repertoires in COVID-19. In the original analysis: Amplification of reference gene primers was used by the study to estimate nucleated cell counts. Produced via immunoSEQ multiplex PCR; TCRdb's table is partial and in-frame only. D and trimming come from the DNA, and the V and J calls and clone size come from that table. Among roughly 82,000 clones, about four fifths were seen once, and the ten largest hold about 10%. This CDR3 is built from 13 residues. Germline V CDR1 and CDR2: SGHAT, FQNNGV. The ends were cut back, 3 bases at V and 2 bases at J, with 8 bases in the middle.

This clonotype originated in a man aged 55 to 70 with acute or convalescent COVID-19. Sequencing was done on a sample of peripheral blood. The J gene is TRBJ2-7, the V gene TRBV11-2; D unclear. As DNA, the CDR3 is TGTGCCAGCAGCTTGCACTTCACCTACGAGCAGTACTTC. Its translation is CASSLHFTYEQYF. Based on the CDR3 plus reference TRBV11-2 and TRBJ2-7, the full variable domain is EAGVAQSPRYKIIEKRQSVAFWCNPISGHATLYWYQQILGQGPKLLIQFQNNGVVDDSQLPKDRFSAERLKGVDSTLKIQPAKLEDSAVYLCASSLHFTYEQYFGPGTRLTVT.